A selection of T cell receptor beta chains follows, all from one sample in a study of blood T cell repertoires in COVID-19. Produced via immunoSEQ multiplex PCR; TCRdb's table is partial and in-frame only. The data contain about 270,000 clones, approximately 92% of them singletons. Specimen: PBMCs or T cells enriched from blood (not recorded which). These receptors originate from a woman aged 18-29 years who had recovered from COVID-19. CDR3s include the opening cysteine and the closing phenylalanine or tryptophan. The order of the fields is J gene, D gene, V gene, clone size, CDR3 protein, CDR3 DNA. D genes are given only for firm matches. The size entry is marked missing in some rows and otherwise reads once, few, many or a size class.

j_gene: TRBJ2-4
d_gene: .
v_gene: TRBV5-1
abundance: .
CDR3aa: CASSLVGSSNIQYF
CDR3nt: TGCGCCAGCAGCTTGGTTGGCAGTTCCAACATTCAGTACTTC

j_gene: TRBJ1-2
d_gene: .
v_gene: TRBV27
abundance: few
CDR3aa: CASSLRGNYGYTF
CDR3nt: TGTGCCAGCAGTTTACGGGGGAACTATGGCTACACCTTC

j_gene: TRBJ1-5
d_gene: .
v_gene: TRBV3-1/TRBV3-2
abundance: .
CDR3aa: CASSQQGNQPQHF
CDR3nt: TGTGCCAGCAGTCAACAGGGCAATCAGCCCCAGCATTTT

j_gene: TRBJ1-4
d_gene: TRBD1
v_gene: TRBV13
abundance: .
CDR3aa: CASSSRQGEESLYNEKLFF
CDR3nt: TGTGCCAGCAGCTCACGACAGGGCGAAGAATCGTTGTATAATGAAAAACTGTTTTTT

j_gene: TRBJ2-5
d_gene: TRBD2
v_gene: TRBV4-1
abundance: .
CDR3aa: CASSQRTSGYQETQYF
CDR3nt: TGCGCCAGCAGCCAAAGGACTAGCGGGTACCAAGAGACCCAGTACTTC

j_gene: TRBJ2-1
d_gene: TRBD1
v_gene: TRBV4-1
abundance: once
CDR3aa: CASSPQGFEQFF
CDR3nt: TGCGCCAGCAGCCCACAGGGGTTTGAGCAGTTCTTC

j_gene: TRBJ2-1
d_gene: TRBD1
v_gene: TRBV5-1
abundance: .
CDR3aa: CASSLFTGGSYNEQFF
CDR3nt: TGCGCCAGCAGCTTATTTACAGGGGGTTCCTACAATGAGCAGTTCTTC

j_gene: TRBJ2-7
d_gene: TRBD2
v_gene: TRBV7-9
abundance: .
CDR3aa: CASSLTTSGADEQYF
CDR3nt: TGTGCCAGCAGCTTAACGACTAGCGGCGCGGACGAGCAGTACTTC

j_gene: TRBJ1-1
d_gene: .
v_gene: TRBV5-4
abundance: .
CDR3aa: CASSEGGRVNTEAFF
CDR3nt: TGTGCCAGCAGCGAGGGGGGGAGGGTGAACACTGAAGCTTTCTTT

j_gene: TRBJ1-6
d_gene: TRBD1
v_gene: TRBV6-5
abundance: once
CDR3aa: CASRGTGMNSPLHF
CDR3nt: TGTGCCAGCAGGGGGACAGGGATGAATTCACCCCTCCACTTT

j_gene: TRBJ1-3
d_gene: .
v_gene: TRBV9
abundance: .
CDR3aa: CASSVLSGAEGNTIYF
CDR3nt: TGTGCCAGCAGCGTATTATCAGGGGCAGAAGGAAACACCATATATTTT

j_gene: TRBJ2-1
d_gene: .
v_gene: TRBV4-1
abundance: .
CDR3aa: CASSQTRYEQFF
CDR3nt: TGCGCCAGCAGCCAAACTAGGTATGAGCAGTTCTTC

j_gene: TRBJ2-3
d_gene: TRBD2
v_gene: TRBV7-9
abundance: .
CDR3aa: CASSLIAGGLTDTQYF
CDR3nt: TGTGCCAGCAGCCTGATAGCGGGGGGCCTAACAGATACGCAGTATTTT

j_gene: TRBJ2-7
d_gene: .
v_gene: TRBV11-1
abundance: .
CDR3aa: CASSGTGQLYEQYF
CDR3nt: TGTGCCAGCAGCGGTACAGGGCAACTTTACGAGCAGTACTTC

j_gene: TRBJ1-2
d_gene: .
v_gene: TRBV28
abundance: .
CDR3aa: CASSIRGYGYTF
CDR3nt: TGTGCCAGCAGTATCCGGGGGTATGGCTACACCTTC

j_gene: TRBJ1-5
d_gene: .
v_gene: TRBV30
abundance: .
CDR3aa: CAWSVGRDDQPQHF
CDR3nt: TGTGCCTGGAGTGTGGGGAGGGACGATCAGCCCCAGCATTTT

j_gene: TRBJ2-3
d_gene: TRBD2
v_gene: TRBV3-1/TRBV3-2
abundance: .
CDR3aa: CASSLGGTTDTQYF
CDR3nt: TGTGCCAGCAGCCTCGGGGGGACCACAGATACGCAGTATTTT

j_gene: TRBJ1-5
d_gene: .
v_gene: TRBV4-1
abundance: .
CDR3aa: CASRHTAGGNQPQHF
CDR3nt: TGCGCCAGCAGACACACCGCAGGGGGCAATCAGCCCCAGCATTTT

j_gene: TRBJ1-3
d_gene: .
v_gene: TRBV2
abundance: .
CDR3aa: CASSERGSGNTIYF
CDR3nt: TGTGCCAGCAGTGAAAGGGGCTCTGGAAACACCATATATTTT

j_gene: TRBJ2-6
d_gene: .
v_gene: TRBV2
abundance: once
CDR3aa: CASSFGGAGFWGISGANVLTF
CDR3nt: TGTGCCAGCAGTTTTGGAGGGGCCGGGTTTTGGGGTATCTCTGGGGCCAACGTCCTGACTTTC

j_gene: TRBJ1-3
d_gene: .
v_gene: TRBV19
abundance: .
CDR3aa: CASSGGGTIYF
CDR3nt: TGTGCCAGTAGTGGCGGTGGCACCATATATTTT

j_gene: TRBJ2-7
d_gene: TRBD2
v_gene: TRBV2
abundance: once
CDR3aa: CASRGWGGIDYEQYF
CDR3nt: TGTGCCAGCAGGGGGTGGGGAGGGATCGACTACGAGCAGTACTTC

j_gene: TRBJ2-5
d_gene: TRBD1
v_gene: TRBV27
abundance: .
CDR3aa: CASSGTGTKTQYF
CDR3nt: TGTGCCAGCAGTGGGACAGGGACGAAGACCCAGTACTTC

j_gene: TRBJ1-1
d_gene: TRBD1
v_gene: TRBV15
abundance: .
CDR3aa: CATSRPGGTDTEAFF
CDR3nt: TGTGCCACCAGTCGACCAGGGGGCACGGACACTGAAGCTTTCTTT

j_gene: TRBJ1-5
d_gene: TRBD1
v_gene: TRBV29-1
abundance: few
CDR3aa: CSASIGQGGNQPQHF
CDR3nt: TGCAGCGCCTCGATCGGACAGGGCGGGAATCAGCCCCAGCATTTT

j_gene: TRBJ1-4
d_gene: TRBD1
v_gene: TRBV4-1
abundance: .
CDR3aa: CASSQTGANEKLFF
CDR3nt: TGCGCCAGCAGCCAAACAGGGGCTAATGAAAAACTGTTTTTT

j_gene: TRBJ1-3
d_gene: .
v_gene: TRBV21-1
abundance: .
CDR3aa: CANNTGALSGNTIYF
CDR3nt: TGTGCCAATAATACAGGGGCCCTCTCTGGAAACACCATATATTTT

j_gene: TRBJ1-2
d_gene: .
v_gene: TRBV7-2
abundance: .
CDR3aa: CASSLVAGVNYGYTF
CDR3nt: TGTGCCAGCAGCTTAGTGGCGGGAGTAAACTATGGCTACACCTTC

j_gene: TRBJ1-2
d_gene: TRBD1
v_gene: TRBV5-1
abundance: .
CDR3aa: CASSPGQGSVSRNYGYTF
CDR3nt: TGCGCCAGCAGCCCGGGACAGGGGTCTGTCTCAAGGAACTATGGCTACACCTTC

j_gene: TRBJ1-1
d_gene: TRBD1
v_gene: TRBV25-1
abundance: once
CDR3aa: CASSDDRVGAFF
CDR3nt: TGTGCCAGCAGTGATGACAGGGTCGGTGCTTTCTTT

j_gene: TRBJ1-1
d_gene: .
v_gene: TRBV5-1
abundance: .
CDR3aa: CASSLGAGRTEAFF
CDR3nt: TGCGCCAGCAGCTTGGGGGCAGGGAGGACTGAAGCTTTCTTT

j_gene: TRBJ2-7
d_gene: .
v_gene: TRBV3-1/TRBV3-2
abundance: once
CDR3aa: CASSRVGPSYEQYF
CDR3nt: TGTGCCAGCAGCCGGGTGGGCCCTTCCTACGAGCAGTACTTC

j_gene: TRBJ2-7
d_gene: .
v_gene: TRBV21-1
abundance: .
CDR3aa: CASSPEGGPYEQYF
CDR3nt: TGTGCCAGCAGCCCTGAGGGGGGGCCCTACGAGCAGTACTTC

j_gene: TRBJ2-7
d_gene: .
v_gene: TRBV27
abundance: .
CDR3aa: CASSSRVELYEQYF
CDR3nt: TGTGCCAGCAGTTCGCGGGTCGAGCTCTACGAGCAGTACTTC

j_gene: TRBJ2-5
d_gene: TRBD2
v_gene: TRBV19
abundance: .
CDR3aa: CASSIDPSGQETQYF
CDR3nt: TGTGCCAGTAGTATAGACCCTAGCGGGCAAGAGACCCAGTACTTC

j_gene: TRBJ1-1
d_gene: .
v_gene: TRBV3-1/TRBV3-2
abundance: .
CDR3aa: CASSRQGSGRLGEAFF
CDR3nt: TGTGCCAGCAGCCGGCAGGGGTCTGGGAGACTGGGAGAAGCTTTCTTT

j_gene: TRBJ1-2
d_gene: .
v_gene: TRBV28
abundance: .
CDR3aa: CASSFGDRGYTF
CDR3nt: TGTGCCAGCAGTTTCGGAGATCGTGGCTACACCTTC

j_gene: TRBJ2-7
d_gene: TRBD2
v_gene: TRBV4-1
abundance: .
CDR3aa: CASSQDGSGGESEQYF
CDR3nt: TGCGCCAGCAGCCAAGATGGAAGCGGGGGGGAGTCGGAGCAGTACTTC

j_gene: TRBJ1-2
d_gene: .
v_gene: TRBV16
abundance: .
CDR3aa: CASSQDSQGNYGYTF
CDR3nt: TGTGCCAGCAGCCAAGACAGCCAGGGGAACTATGGCTACACCTTC

j_gene: TRBJ2-1
d_gene: .
v_gene: TRBV3-1/TRBV3-2
abundance: .
CDR3aa: CASSQMRYNEQFF
CDR3nt: TGTGCCAGCAGCCAAATGAGGTACAATGAGCAGTTCTTC

j_gene: TRBJ1-1
d_gene: TRBD1
v_gene: TRBV19
abundance: .
CDR3aa: CASSSRQGAGMNTEAFF
CDR3nt: TGTGCCAGTAGTAGCCGTCAGGGGGCTGGTATGAACACTGAAGCTTTCTTT

j_gene: TRBJ1-2
d_gene: .
v_gene: TRBV29-1
abundance: .
CDR3aa: CSVEAVYGYTF
CDR3nt: TGCAGCGTTGAGGCAGTTTATGGCTACACCTTC

j_gene: TRBJ2-3
d_gene: .
v_gene: TRBV29-1
abundance: .
CDR3aa: CSVEWEADTQYF
CDR3nt: TGCAGCGTTGAGTGGGAGGCAGATACGCAGTATTTT